The next 3 T cell receptor beta chains were all read from a single sample in a study of T-cell memory formation after mild COVID-19. TCRdb reanalysed the 5' RACE reads using MiXCR and keeps one entry per CDR3 protein. The sample comprises 250,000 to 400,000 distinct CDR3 sequences, 13% to 15% of which are singletons, and around 20% rests with the top ten. Sequencing was done on a sample of PBMCs or a T cell subset sorted from them (not recorded which). The receptors come from a man aged 18 to 30 who had mild COVID-19 (a few samples of this study predate the infection). Cell type and time point are not known.

The chain links TRBV9 to TRBJ2-1; D possibly uses TRBD1 or TRBD2 (5 bases each). Germline CDR1 reads SGDLS; CDR2 reads YYNGEE. This CDR3 comprises 15 residues. V was cut by 0 bases and J by 6 bases, with 13 bases left in between. The CDR3 DNA reads TGTGCCAGCAGCGTAGTGTCCTGGGACCGCAATGAGCAGTTCTTC. Protein: CASSVVSWDRNEQFF. The whole variable domain, remainder taken from reference TRBV9 and TRBJ2-1, is DSGVTQTPKHLITATGQRVTLRCSPRSGDLSVYWYQQSLDQGLQFLIQYYNGEERAKGNILERFSAQQFPDLHSELNLSSLELGDSALYFCASSVVSWDRNEQFFGPGTRLTVL.

The chain uses TRBV20-1 and TRBJ2-3; tentatively, D is TRBD1 (7 bases). The germline V and J ends were trimmed by 5 bases and 4 bases, with 13 bases remaining between them. Germline V gene data show CDR1 as DFQATT and CDR2 as SNEGSKA (reference sequence). The CDR3 loop spans 13 amino acids. The chain's CDR3 is CSAYRGGADTQYF. CDR3 coding DNA: TGCAGTGCTTACAGGGGAGGCGCAGATACGCAGTATTTT.

The chain carries TRBV5-1 and TRBJ2-7; weak D call: TRBD2 (6 bases). Germline V gene sequence: CDR1 SGHRS, CDR2 YFSETQ. Trimming cost V 4 bases and J 0 bases, with 14 bases left between them. The CDR3 length is 15 residues. The CDR3 protein is CASSPEEGPSYEQYF. The CDR3, as DNA: TGCGCCAGCAGCCCCGAGGAGGGGCCCTCCTACGAGCAGTACTTC.